This entry concerns a single T cell receptor beta chain. Its specificity is unknown. The donors gave bone marrow, and they were healthy. The sample comes from a study of cytomegalovirus exposure and HLA in healthy donors. The PCR ran on 60 Vbeta and 13 Jbeta primers. In the authors' methods: About 11 million of some 80 million unique TCR beta chains were shared, per a later count. TCRdb's copy holds only in-frame clones and misses some; the assay was immunoSEQ multiplex PCR. The D gene and trimming were derived from the DNA, and the V and J assignments and clone size from that table. The sample gives roughly 110,000 clones, almost 70% of which show up once; approximately 9.4% is in the top ten. Trimming pared 5 bases from V and 1 base from J, leaving 15 bases between. Germline V gene sequence: CDR1 SGHNT, CDR2 YYREEE (reference sequence). The CDR3 contains 15 residues. Study outcomes and limitations: The authors later linked a missense DCLRE1C variant to TCR beta V- and J-gene trimming.

This chain connects TRBV5-4 to TRBJ2-5, with a tentative D call TRBD2 (6 bases). The source of this sequence is a man aged 25-40 years in good health and CMV-seropositive. The sample consisted of PBMCs. In DNA form, the CDR3 reads TGTGCCAGCAGGTCCGGGCGGGGCGGCCAAGAGACCCAGTACTTC. Its translation is CASRSGRGGQETQYF.